Listed below are T cell receptor beta chains from one sample, sequenced in a study of regulatory T cells in long-lasting Graves disease. Via MiXCR, TCRdb re-called the multiplex PCR reads, giving one row per CDR3 protein. The sample includes 350,000 to 500,000 distinct CDR3 sequences, over 15% of them seen just once. These data are also associated with another study on T cells in Graves' hyperthyroidism and ophthalmopathy.

The sample was peripheral blood mononuclear cells (PBMCs), taken at new diagnosis, from a patient treated with antithyroid drugs. The receptor source for this set is a young woman with Graves disease. CDR3s include the opening cysteine and the closing phenylalanine or tryptophan. The D gene is left open where the match is weak. Rows may omit the clone size; those that give it use once, few, many or a size class.

>TRBJ1-2|.|.|TRBV13
CASSSTENYGYTF
TGTGCCAGCAGCTCGACCGAGAACTATGGCTACACCTTC
>TRBJ2-3|TRBD2|many|TRBV7-2
CASSPGLAGTTDTQYF
TGTGCCAGCAGCCCGGGACTAGCGGGAACTACAGATACGCAGTATTTT
>TRBJ1-4|.|few|TRBV5-1
CASSHRETEKLFF
TGCGCCAGCAGCCACCGGGAAACAGAAAAACTGTTTTTT
>TRBJ2-7|.|many|TRBV7-9
CASSDRDVYYEQYF
TGTGCCAGCAGCGACCGGGACGTGTACTACGAGCAGTACTTC
>TRBJ1-2|.|few|TRBV5-1
CASSLGGQERRGYTF
TGCGCCAGCAGCTTGGGTGGGCAGGAAAGGCGAGGCTACACCTTC
>TRBJ2-7|TRBD2|few|TRBV19
CASTPTSGSKYEQYF
TGTGCCAGTACCCCGACTAGCGGAAGTAAATACGAGCAGTACTTC
>TRBJ2-7|TRBD1|many|TRBV5-1
CASSAGQANEQYF
TGCGCCAGCAGCGCGGGACAGGCTAACGAGCAGTACTTC
>TRBJ2-3|TRBD1|many|TRBV7-9
CASNKQGQDTDTQYF
TGTGCCAGCAACAAGCAGGGACAGGACACAGATACGCAGTATTTT
>TRBJ2-5|TRBD1|few|TRBV6-1
CASSESEGTGQETQYF
TGTGCCAGCAGTGAGAGTGAAGGGACAGGGCAAGAGACCCAGTACTTC
>TRBJ2-7|.|few|TRBV18
CASFRDFSYEQYF
TGTGCCAGCTTCCGGGACTTTAGTTACGAGCAGTACTTC
>TRBJ1-2|.|few|TRBV20-1
CSAERGGIGYTF
TGCAGTGCTGAACGGGGAGGGATTGGCTACACCTTC
>TRBJ2-7|TRBD1|.|TRBV6-1
CASGTGHYEQYF
TGTGCCAGCGGGACAGGGCACTACGAGCAGTACTTC
>TRBJ1-1|.|many|TRBV6-1
CASTDPFPPEAFF
TGTGCCAGCACCGACCCGTTTCCGCCTGAAGCTTTCTTT
>TRBJ1-1|TRBD1|many|TRBV19
CASNRQGGTEAFF
TGTGCCAGTAATAGACAGGGAGGCACTGAAGCTTTCTTT
>TRBJ2-7|.|.|TRBV11-2
CASSLWERNYEQYF
TGTGCCAGCAGCTTATGGGAGAGAAACTACGAGCAGTACTTC
>TRBJ2-1|.|few|TRBV27
CASSLSSMASFNEQFF
TGTGCCAGCAGTTTATCGTCTATGGCGAGTTTTAATGAGCAGTTCTTC
>TRBJ2-5|.|few|TRBV5-8
CASSLSPGAETQYF
TGTGCCAGCAGCTTGAGCCCGGGGGCGGAGACCCAGTACTTC
>TRBJ2-3|.|many|TRBV12-3/TRBV12-4
CASNDPGLLSDTQYF
TGTGCCAGCAACGATCCGGGACTCCTATCAGATACGCAGTATTTT
>TRBJ1-2|.|many|TRBV12-3/TRBV12-4
CASSISGLGYTF
TGTGCCAGCAGCATCTCCGGTTTGGGCTACACCTTC
>TRBJ2-3|.|.|TRBV6-2/TRBV6-3
CASSVQGRTDTQYF
TGTGCCAGCAGTGTTCAGGGGCGCACAGATACGCAGTATTTT
>TRBJ1-5|.|.|TRBV14
CASSLGTDQPQHF
TGTGCCAGCAGCCTCGGGACCGATCAGCCCCAGCATTTT
>TRBJ1-1|.|many|TRBV7-2
CASSLAQVNTEAFF
TGTGCCAGCAGCTTAGCGCAGGTCAACACTGAAGCTTTCTTT
>TRBJ1-2|.|few|TRBV5-1
CASRPSTGLNYGYTF
TGCGCCAGCAGACCCTCCACAGGGTTGAACTATGGCTACACCTTC
>TRBJ2-7|TRBD2|.|TRBV7-8
CASSPRLAGSYEQYF
TGTGCCAGCAGCCCAAGACTAGCGGGCTCCTACGAGCAGTACTTC
>TRBJ1-1|TRBD1|many|TRBV24-1
CATSDLGGGQYTEAFF
TGTGCCACCAGTGATTTGGGGGGGGGACAGTACACTGAAGCTTTCTTT
>TRBJ2-7|.|many|TRBV7-2
CASSPYPNYEQYF
TGTGCCAGCAGCCCGTACCCCAACTACGAGCAGTACTTC
>TRBJ2-1|.|.|TRBV12-5
CASGPTGYNEQFF
TGTGCTAGTGGTCCGACAGGTTACAATGAGCAGTTCTTC
>TRBJ2-7|.|few|TRBV14
CASSQRMVGYEQYF
TGTGCCAGCAGCCAGAGGATGGTGGGCTACGAGCAGTACTTC
>TRBJ2-7|.|many|TRBV14
CASSQGEGVYYEQYF
TGTGCCAGCAGCCAAGGGGAGGGGGTTTACTACGAGCAGTACTTC
>TRBJ1-1|.|many|TRBV10-3
CAISEVPTEAFF
TGTGCCATCAGTGAGGTACCCACTGAAGCTTTCTTT
>TRBJ2-1|TRBD2|.|TRBV12-3/TRBV12-4
CASSLATSGFGNEQFF
TGTGCCAGCAGCTTAGCCACTAGCGGGTTTGGGAATGAGCAGTTCTTC
>TRBJ2-1|TRBD2|many|TRBV7-6
CASSLEPGLAGFEQFF
TGTGCCAGCAGCTTAGAACCGGGACTAGCGGGATTTGAGCAGTTCTTC
>TRBJ2-7|TRBD1|few|TRBV5-5
CASSALYQTGGYEQYF
TGTGCCAGCAGCGCTTTATACCAAACAGGGGGCTACGAGCAGTACTTC
>TRBJ2-4|.|.|TRBV28
CASSLGGIAKNIQYF
TGTGCCAGCAGTTTAGGGGGGATAGCCAAAAACATTCAGTACTTC
>TRBJ2-5|.|many|TRBV7-2
CASSFRLEETQYF
TGTGCCAGCAGCTTTCGACTAGAGGAGACCCAGTACTTC
>TRBJ1-3|.|.|TRBV4-1
CASSQPGLSGNTIYF
TGCGCCAGCAGCCAACCAGGCCTCTCTGGAAACACCATATATTTT